This TCR beta chain was found in a study of immune cell composition in non-small cell lung cancer. Assay: immunoSEQ multiplex PCR; the TCRdb copy retains only in-frame clones and omits some. This table has under 20,000 clones, just over 75% appearing once. Findings and limits, study-wide: Shared sequences between tumour-reactive and dominant in vivo clones were not proven. Around four fifths of squamous and approximately 30% of adenocarcinoma cases had tumour-associated clones >0.5%. Tumour TCR-beta clonality showed no significant link to smoking pack-years.

Trimming left V 0 bases short and J 4 bases short, with 15 bases between. The CDR3 is 17 amino acids. Germline V gene lookup returns CDR1 SGHTA and CDR2 FQGNSA. The normal lung sample lay at least 3 cm, and maximally far, from the tumour. This clone occurred a few times. Its antigen remains unidentified. Another study also made use of these data, one on CD4 T cells in lung cancer. According to that study: Neoantigen-specific CD4+ T-cell clones and TCRs were isolated from blood.

This chain joins TRBV7-2 and TRBJ2-2, with a weak D call TRBD1 (5 bases). Sequenced input: non-adjacent lung tissue. This sequence originates from a human donor with non-small cell lung cancer. In DNA, the CDR3 is TGTGCCAGCAGCTTAGCGCTGGGGCAGGGCGGCACCGGGGAGCTGTTTTTT. Its translation is CASSLALGQGGTGELFF.